This T cell receptor beta chain is drawn from a study of CD8+ T cells in alopecia areata. Separation by sorting yielded CD4+ and CD8+ T cells from PBMCs. RNA extraction was followed by reverse transcription into cDNA, which acted as the sequencing template. The method was immunoSEQ multiplex PCR; TCRdb's version includes in-frame clones alone and lacks a portion of them. The sample shows about 150,000 clones, 87% of them seen only once. V was shortened by 7 bases and J by 4 bases, with 18 bases between the two germline ends. This CDR3 is 15 amino acids long. CDR1 and CDR2 (germline): SGHDT, YYEEEE. This rearrangement joins TRBV5-6 to TRBJ2-1, with D possibly TRBD2 on 6 matching bases. The sequence was obtained from a human donor with alopecia areata. Sequencing was performed on CD8+ T cells sorted from blood, taken at week 0. CDR3 sequence (DNA): TGTGCCAGCCAAAACGAGATAGCGGCGTACAATGAGCAGTTCTTC. Its translation is CASQNEIAAYNEQFF.